The next 29 T cell receptor beta chains were all read from a single sample in a study of PD-1 blockade in mismatch repair-deficient tumors (dated by TCRdb to about 2017). Library preparation used the immunoSEQ multiplex PCR assay. TCRdb carries this immuneACCESS record with in-frame sequences only. Its versions omit some clonotypes, under half of them owing to an unresolved V gene in the studies checked, with the rest unexplained. This sample lists about 14,000 clones; 70% to 90% were detected once. The ten top clones hold approximately 4.6% of the sample. The sample's time point label, in plain terms: approximately 9-day in vitro stimulation with candidate neoantigen peptide 6. What these receptors recognize is not known. Sample: cells cultured in vitro, taken from a patient treated with pembrolizumab. All receptors come from an adult with mismatch repair-deficient cancer.

This rearrangement joins TRBV7-9 to TRBJ1-2; perhaps TRBD1 as D (6 bases). CDR1 is SEHNR and CDR2 is FQNEAQ in the germline V gene (reference sequence). V shed 7 bases and J shed 6 bases, with 15 bases lying between them. The CDR3 sequence is 13 residues long. The CDR3 DNA is TGTGCCAGCAAATTAGGGGAGGGGGATGGCTACACCTTC. As protein: CASKLGEGDGYTF.

V is TRBV7-8 and J is TRBJ2-7; a possible D gene is TRBD1 (6 bases). The CDR3 extends over 13 amino acids. V dropped 1 base and J dropped 6 bases, with 10 bases sitting between them. CDR1 and CDR2 from the germline V gene are SGHVS and FQNEAQ. CDR3 coding DNA: TGTGCCAGCAGCTTAGGAACAGGGCCCGAGCAGTACTTC. Protein product: CASSLGTGPEQYF.

The chain recombines TRBV19 with TRBJ2-2, with 10 positions matching TRBD2. With V trimmed by 1 base and J by 6 bases, 5 bases remained unmatched. CDR3 length equals 16 residues. Per germline, CDR1 LNHDA and CDR2 SQIVND (reference sequence). The CDR3 protein is CASSIASGRPPGELFF. The CDR3 region has the DNA TGTGCCAGTAGTATAGCTAGCGGGAGACCTCCCGGGGAGCTGTTTTTT.

V and J are TRBV28 and TRBJ2-2; possible D gene TRBD2, 6 bases. This CDR3 region has 14 residues. Germline V gene lookup returns CDR1 MDHEN and CDR2 SYDVKM. V was pared by 2 bases and J by 8 bases, with 12 bases between. CDR3 region: CASSLMSREGELFF. The CDR3 coding sequence is TGTGCCAGCAGTTTAATGTCCCGGGAGGGGGAGCTGTTTTTT. The variable domain in full, completed from reference TRBV28 and TRBJ2-2, reads DVKVTQSSRYLVKRTGEKVFLECVQDMDHENMFWYRQDPGLGLRLIYFSYDVKMKEKGDIPEGYSVSREKKERFSLILESASTNQTSMYLCASSLMSREGELFFGEGSRLTVL.

J is TRBJ2-1 and V is TRBV6-1, with 9 bases aligning to TRBD2. V trimming: 6 bases; J trimming: 6 bases; junction bases outside the gene matches: 6. Germline V CDR1 and CDR2: MNHNS, SASEGT. This CDR3 is built from 14 residues. The CDR3 sequence: CASSYSGSGNEQFF. The CDR3 DNA follows: TGTGCCAGCAGCTATAGCGGGAGCGGCAATGAGCAGTTCTTC.

This chain uses TRBV6-4 with TRBJ1-3; D unclear. V lost 0 bases and J 0 bases, leaving 18 bases between the germline ends. The germline gives CDR1 MRHNA, CDR2 SNTAGT. The CDR3 extends over 19 amino acids. The DNA of the CDR3 is TGTGCCAGCAGTGACTCGAGGGCGGCTACTTCGAACTCTGGAAACACCATATATTTT. Amino acid sequence: CASSDSRAATSNSGNTIYF.

The chain carries TRBV14 and TRBJ2-5, with 7 bases fitting TRBD2. The CDR3 contains 18 residues. With V trimmed by 0 bases and J by 4 bases, 14 bases remained unmatched. The germline CDR1 and CDR2 sequences are SGHDN and FVKESK. The CDR3: CASSQERGLSHNRETQYF. The CDR3 DNA follows: TGTGCCAGCAGCCAAGAGAGGGGACTAAGCCACAACCGAGAGACCCAGTACTTC.

The chain recombines TRBV13 with TRBJ2-3, with no clear D. The CDR3 length is 15 residues. V lost 3 bases and J 2 bases, leaving 12 bases between the germline ends. The V gene's germline CDR1 is PRHDT and CDR2 FYEKMQ (reference sequence). CDR3 sequence: CASSFRQAITDTQYF. As DNA, the CDR3 is TGTGCCAGCAGCTTCCGACAAGCTATCACAGATACGCAGTATTTT.

J is TRBJ2-5 and V is TRBV2, with no clear D. CDR3 size: 13 residues. Germline CDR1 is SNHLY and CDR2 is FYNNEI. V dropped 6 bases and J dropped 4 bases, with 12 bases sitting between them. Here the CDR3 reads CASRRGFLETQYF. The CDR3 DNA reads TGTGCCAGCAGGAGAGGCTTCTTAGAGACCCAGTACTTC.

The chain employs TRBV19 and TRBJ2-2, with D perhaps matching TRBD1 (5 bases). V was trimmed by 3 bases and J by 3 bases, leaving 8 bases between them. There are 14 residues in the CDR3. Germline V gene data show CDR1 as LNHDA and CDR2 as SQIVND (reference sequence). The CDR3 nucleotides read TGTGCCAGTAGTATTGGGGCGGACACCGGGGAGCTGTTTTTT. Its translation is CASSIGADTGELFF.

The V call is TRBV28, the J call TRBJ1-6; a possible D gene is TRBD1 (6 bases). The length of the CDR3 is 14 residues. Trimming took 7 bases from V and 7 from J, leaving 14 bases between them. Germline V gives CDR1 MDHEN, CDR2 SYDVKM. The CDR3 DNA sequence: TGTGCCAGCACCCTAATGGGGGGCAATTCACCCCTCCACTTT. It is translated as CASTLMGGNSPLHF.

The rearrangement joins TRBV5-1 to TRBJ2-5, with 7 bases lining up with TRBD1. Germline CDR1 SGHRS, CDR2 YFSETQ. This CDR3 is built from 13 residues. V shed 4 bases, J shed 4 bases, and the junction held 4 bases outside the gene matches. The CDR3 DNA sequence: TGCGCCAGCAGCACACAGGGGTCAGAGACCCAGTACTTC. Translating it yields CASSTQGSETQYF.

The V call is TRBV18, the J call TRBJ1-1; 8 nucleotides match TRBD1. Germline V gene lookup returns CDR1 KGHSH and CDR2 LQKENI. J was trimmed by 7 bases and V by 5 bases; bases with no gene match: 15. The CDR3 runs to 16 residues. This CDR3 reads CASSKDRAGTRVEAFF. CDR3 DNA sequence: TGTGCCAGCTCAAAGGACAGGGCTGGTACCCGGGTTGAAGCTTTCTTT. Filled out from reference TRBV18 and TRBJ1-1, the complete variable domain reads NAGVMQNPRHLVRRRGQEARLRCSPMKGHSHVYWYRQLPEEGLKFMVYLQKENIIDESGMPKERFSAEFPKEGPSILRIQQVVRGDSAAYFCASSKDRAGTRVEAFFGQGTRLTVV.

This clone appeared a few times. The chain links TRBV7-3 to TRBJ1-1; 8 nucleotides line up with TRBD1. Germline assignment: CDR1 SGHTA and CDR2 FQGTGA. The J segment lost 5 bases and the V segment lost 1 base, leaving 6 bases of the junction unmatched. This CDR3 region has 15 residues. The CDR3 spells CASSLNGRGLTEAFF. The CDR3 DNA sequence: TGTGCCAGCAGCTTAAACGGCAGGGGGCTTACTGAAGCTTTCTTT.

This rearrangement joins TRBV9 to TRBJ2-5, with D possibly matching TRBD2 (5 bases). This CDR3 is built from 14 residues. Germline V gene sequence: CDR1 SGDLS, CDR2 YYNGEE. The V end lost 4 bases, the J end lost 5 bases, and 15 bases lay between the germline ends. CDR3 residues: CASSPEGAWETQYF. CDR3 sequence (DNA): TGTGCCAGCAGCCCCGAGGGTGCGTGGGAGACCCAGTACTTC.

V and J are TRBV19 and TRBJ2-6; no definite D call. The germline CDR1 and CDR2 sequences are LNHDA and SQIVND (reference sequence). This CDR3 has 13 amino acids. V lost 9 bases and J 0 bases, leaving 6 bases between the germline ends. In DNA, the CDR3 is TGTGCCAGCCGATTCTCTGGGGCCAACGTCCTGACTTTC. It specifies CASRFSGANVLTF.

CDR3 in DNA: TGTGCCAGTAGTCTTCGTCAGACAAATCACAGTCGGGCCAACGTCCTGACTTTC. Residues: CASSLRQTNHSRANVLTF. The rearrangement joins TRBV19 to TRBJ2-6; D ambiguous. Germline values: CDR1 LNHDA, CDR2 SQIVND (reference sequence). V was trimmed by 5 bases and J by 5 bases, leaving 22 bases between them. CDR3 length equals 18 residues.

The count of this clone is one. V usage is TRBV7-9 and J usage is TRBJ2-7; D ambiguous. V gave up 3 bases and J gave up 5 bases, with 8 bases separating them. The germline gives CDR1 SEHNR, CDR2 FQNEAQ (reference sequence). This CDR3 spans 12 amino acids. CDR3 nucleotides: TGTGCCAGCAGCTTTCTGGGAAACGAGCAGTACTTC. It specifies CASSFLGNEQYF.

The chain couples TRBV18 to TRBJ1-1, with 10 nucleotides matching TRBD1. Unmatched junction bases numbered 14, after V lost 6 bases and J lost 4 bases. The CDR3 consists of 17 residues. The V gene's germline CDR1 is KGHSH and CDR2 LQKENI. The CDR3 loop reads CASSPTPDRGFGTEAFF. The CDR3, as DNA: TGTGCCAGCTCCCCTACTCCGGACAGGGGGTTTGGCACTGAAGCTTTCTTT.

The chain recombines TRBV5-1 with TRBJ2-1; perhaps TRBD2 as D (6 bases). The CDR3 runs 14 residues. CDR1 is SGHRS, CDR2 YFSETQ, per germline. V lost 5 bases and J 4 bases, leaving 13 bases between the germline ends. The chain's CDR3 is CASSASSVYNEQFF. As DNA, the CDR3 is TGCGCCAGCAGTGCTTCTAGCGTATACAATGAGCAGTTCTTC.

The chain is built from TRBV10-3 and TRBJ2-3; D is possibly TRBD2 (6 bases). Germline CDR1 reads ENHRY; CDR2 reads SYGVKD. This CDR3 is 14 amino acids long. Trimming stripped 2 bases from V and 6 bases from J, with 12 bases between. The CDR3 DNA is TGTGCCATCAGTGAGGGCGGGGTTGGGGATACGCAGTATTTT. As protein: CAISEGGVGDTQYF.

The chain combines TRBV27 with TRBJ2-7; TRBD2 matches at 12 bases. Trimming took 3 bases from V and 4 from J; bases not matched to a gene: 4. In germline, CDR1 is MNHEY, CDR2 SMNVEV (reference sequence). The CDR3 is made up of 15 amino acids. The CDR3 loop is CASSLTSGGIYEQYF. Written as DNA, the CDR3 is TGTGCCAGCAGTTTGACTAGCGGGGGAATTTACGAGCAGTACTTC.

This clone was recorded only once. The J gene is TRBJ2-7, the V gene TRBV6-5, with 13 nucleotides matching TRBD2. The trim removed 6 bases at V and 7 bases at J, leaving 9 bases unmatched. Germline CDR1 is MNHEY and CDR2 is SVGAGI. This CDR3 contains 15 residues. The CDR3 DNA reads TGTGCCAGCAGCCACAGGACTAGCGGGAGAATAGAGCAGTACTTC. This translates into CASSHRTSGRIEQYF.

The chain combines TRBV5-1 with TRBJ2-7, with 7 bases identical to TRBD1. The V gene end was trimmed by 4 bases and the J gene end by 1 base; junction bases not matched to a gene: 11. The CDR3 loop spans 16 amino acids. Per the germline V gene, CDR1 is SGHRS and CDR2 is YFSETQ. The DNA for the CDR3 is TGCGCCAGCAGCGTTGGACTCCGGGACAGATCCTACGAGCAGTACTTC. Residues: CASSVGLRDRSYEQYF. The full variable domain, rest sourced from reference TRBV5-1 and TRBJ2-7, is KAGVTQTPRYLIKTRGQQVTLSCSPISGHRSVSWYQQTPGQGLQFLFEYFSETQRNKGNFPGRFSGRQFSNSRSEMNVSTLELGDSALYLCASSVGLRDRSYEQYFGPGTRLTVT.

The chain carries TRBV14 and TRBJ2-7; 8 bases match TRBD2. The V gene end was trimmed by 5 bases and the J gene end by 5 bases; junction bases not matched to a gene: 8. Germline-derived CDR1 and CDR2 are SGHDN and FVKESK. CDR3 length: 14 residues. The CDR3: CASSLAGGADEQYF. Here the CDR3 DNA reads TGTGCCAGCAGCTTGGCCGGGGGGGCGGACGAGCAGTACTTC.

This chain joins TRBV28 and TRBJ2-1; TRBD2 matches 8 bases. The CDR3 has 14 residues. V shed 7 bases and J 9 bases; nucleotides not matched to a gene: 11. Germline V gene data show CDR1 as MDHEN and CDR2 as SYDVKM. The CDR3: CASIVSGISSEQFF. The DNA for the CDR3 is TGTGCCAGCATCGTTAGCGGGATCAGTAGTGAGCAGTTCTTC. The complete variable domain, with remaining parts taken from reference TRBV28 and TRBJ2-1, reads DVKVTQSSRYLVKRTGEKVFLECVQDMDHENMFWYRQDPGLGLRLIYFSYDVKMKEKGDIPEGYSVSREKKERFSLILESASTNQTSMYLCASIVSGISSEQFFGPGTRLTVL.

In this sample, this clone is medium-sized. The chain is built from TRBV27 and TRBJ1-1; no clear D. Germline-derived CDR1 and CDR2 are MNHEY and SMNVEV (reference sequence). CDR3 length: 11 amino acids. V was shortened by 7 bases and J by 8 bases, with 11 bases between the two germline ends. The CDR3 nucleotides read TGTGCCAGCACCGCAGGTACGGAAGCTTTCTTT. It yields the protein CASTAGTEAFF.

V and J are TRBV6-4 and TRBJ1-2; unclear D gene. The germline gives CDR1 MRHNA, CDR2 SNTAGT. This CDR3 has 13 residues. The DNA for the CDR3 is TGTGCAGTCCTCGCCGGGTCCAACTATGGCTACACCTTC. Residues: CAVLAGSNYGYTF.

V and J are TRBV19 and TRBJ2-6; D remains unclear. Germline V gene lookup returns CDR1 LNHDA and CDR2 SQIVND (reference sequence). The CDR3 totals 18 residues. Trimming shortened V by 3 bases and J by 1 base, and 16 bases separated the two germline ends. CDR3 loop: CASSISTPLLSGANVLTF. CDR3 sequence (DNA): TGTGCCAGTAGTATCTCAACCCCGCTCTTATCTGGGGCCAACGTCCTGACTTTC.